This T cell receptor beta chain was recovered during a study of shared clonotypes between healthy human individuals. Germline V CDR1 and CDR2: GTSNPN, SVGIG (reference sequence). The CDR3 loop spans 14 amino acids. V was cut by 0 bases and J by 6 bases, with 15 bases left in between. Measured with immunoSEQ multiplex PCR; TCRdb has only the in-frame clones, and not every one. The data hold roughly 500,000 clones, with 76% observed a single time. Sequencing was done on a sample of PBMCs. The sequence was obtained from a woman aged 40 to 50 in good health. Some clones in this sample may be carry-over from other donors' samples. This chain uses TRBV30 with TRBJ2-7; D possibly matches TRBD1 or TRBD2 (6 bases each). CDR3 in DNA: TGTGCCTGGAGTGTTACCGGGGGCGGGTCCGAGCAGTACTTC. Protein product: CAWSVTGGGSEQYF.